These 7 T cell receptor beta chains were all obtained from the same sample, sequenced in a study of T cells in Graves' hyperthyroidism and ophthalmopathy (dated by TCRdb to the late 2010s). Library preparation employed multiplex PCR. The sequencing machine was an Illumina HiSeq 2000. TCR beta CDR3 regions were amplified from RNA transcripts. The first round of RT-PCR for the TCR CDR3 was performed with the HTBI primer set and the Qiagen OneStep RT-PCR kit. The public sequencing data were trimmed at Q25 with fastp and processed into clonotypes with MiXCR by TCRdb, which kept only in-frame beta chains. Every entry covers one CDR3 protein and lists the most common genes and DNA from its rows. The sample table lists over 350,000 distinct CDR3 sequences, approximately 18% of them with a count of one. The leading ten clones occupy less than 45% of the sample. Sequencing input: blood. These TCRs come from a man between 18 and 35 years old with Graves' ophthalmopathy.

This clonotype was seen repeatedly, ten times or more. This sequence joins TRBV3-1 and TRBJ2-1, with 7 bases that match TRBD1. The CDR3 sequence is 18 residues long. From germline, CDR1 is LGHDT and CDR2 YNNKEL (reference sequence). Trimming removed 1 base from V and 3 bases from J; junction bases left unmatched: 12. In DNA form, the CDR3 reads TGTGCCAGCAGCCAAGCCACGACAGGGTGGGACGTCTACAATGAGCAGTTCTTC. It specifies CASSQATTGWDVYNEQFF.

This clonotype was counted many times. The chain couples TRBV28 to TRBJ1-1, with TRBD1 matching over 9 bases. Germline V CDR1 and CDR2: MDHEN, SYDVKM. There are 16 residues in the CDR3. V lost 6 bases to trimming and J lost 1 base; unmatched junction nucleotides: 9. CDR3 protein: CASSILPGQGNTEAFF. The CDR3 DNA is TGTGCCAGCAGCATCCTACCGGGACAGGGGAACACTGAAGCTTTCTTT.

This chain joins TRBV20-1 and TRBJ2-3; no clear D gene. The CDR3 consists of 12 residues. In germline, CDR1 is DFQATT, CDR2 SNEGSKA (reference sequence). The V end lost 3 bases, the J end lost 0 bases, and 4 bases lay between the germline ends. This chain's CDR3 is CSARGSTDTQYF. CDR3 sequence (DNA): TGCAGTGCTAGGGGGAGCACAGATACGCAGTATTTT.

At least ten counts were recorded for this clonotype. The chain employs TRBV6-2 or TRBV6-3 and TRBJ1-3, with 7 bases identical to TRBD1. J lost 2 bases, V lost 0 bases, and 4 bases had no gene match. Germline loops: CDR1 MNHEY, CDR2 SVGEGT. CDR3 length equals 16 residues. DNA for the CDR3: TGTGCCAGCAGTTACTCGACTGGGACAGCTGGAAACACCATATATTTT. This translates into CASSYSTGTAGNTIYF.

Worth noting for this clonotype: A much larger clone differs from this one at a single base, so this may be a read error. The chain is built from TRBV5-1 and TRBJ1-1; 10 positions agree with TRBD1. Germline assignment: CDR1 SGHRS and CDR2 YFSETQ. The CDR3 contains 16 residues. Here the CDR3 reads CASSLWGGTGDTKAFF. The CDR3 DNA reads TGCGCCAGCAGCTTGTGGGGAGGGACAGGGGACACTAAAGCTTTCTTT.

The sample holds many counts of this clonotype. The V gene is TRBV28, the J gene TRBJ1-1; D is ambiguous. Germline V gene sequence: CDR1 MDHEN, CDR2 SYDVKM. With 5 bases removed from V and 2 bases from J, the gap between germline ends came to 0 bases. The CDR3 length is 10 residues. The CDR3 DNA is TGTGCCAGCAGTAACACTGAAGCTTTCTTT. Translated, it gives CASSNTEAFF. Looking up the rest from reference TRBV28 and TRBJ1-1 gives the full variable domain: DVKVTQSSRYLVKRTGEKVFLECVQDMDHENMFWYRQDPGLGLRLIYFSYDVKMKEKGDIPEGYSVSREKKERFSLILESASTNQTSMYLCASSNTEAFFGQGTRLTVV.

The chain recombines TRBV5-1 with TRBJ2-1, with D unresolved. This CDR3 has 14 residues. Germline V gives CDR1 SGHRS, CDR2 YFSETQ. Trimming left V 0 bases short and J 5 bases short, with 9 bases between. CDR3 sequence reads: CASSLGKLHNEQFF. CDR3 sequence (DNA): TGCGCCAGCAGCTTGGGGAAATTGCACAATGAGCAGTTCTTC.